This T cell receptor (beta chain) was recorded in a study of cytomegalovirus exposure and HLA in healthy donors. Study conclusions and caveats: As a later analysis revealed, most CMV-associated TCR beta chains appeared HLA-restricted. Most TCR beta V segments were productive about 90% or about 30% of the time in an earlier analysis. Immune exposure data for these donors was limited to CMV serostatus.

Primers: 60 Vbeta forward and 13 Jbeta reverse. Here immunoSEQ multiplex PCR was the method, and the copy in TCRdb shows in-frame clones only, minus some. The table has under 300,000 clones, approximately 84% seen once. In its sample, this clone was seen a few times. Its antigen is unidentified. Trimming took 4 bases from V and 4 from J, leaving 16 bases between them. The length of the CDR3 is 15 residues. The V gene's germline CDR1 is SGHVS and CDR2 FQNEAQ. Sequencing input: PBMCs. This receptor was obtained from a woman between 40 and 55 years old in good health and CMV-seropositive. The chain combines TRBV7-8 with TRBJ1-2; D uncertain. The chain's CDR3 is CASSWQGRKGYGYTF. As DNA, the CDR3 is TGTGCCAGCAGCTGGCAAGGGAGGAAAGGCTATGGCTACACCTTC.